Following are 14 T cell receptor beta chains from one sample sequenced in a study of cytomegalovirus exposure and HLA in healthy donors. Assay: immunoSEQ multiplex PCR; the TCRdb copy retains only in-frame clones and omits some. The table records fewer than 200,000 clones, around nine tenths of them present only once. Sequenced input: PBMCs. These receptors were collected from a man aged 25 to 40 in good health and CMV-seropositive.

The genes are TRBV5-6 and TRBJ2-7, with TRBD2 as a possible D gene (5 bases). The CDR3 covers 13 residues. Per the germline V gene, CDR1 is SGHDT and CDR2 is YYEEEE. Trimming removed 4 bases at V and 2 bases at J, with 10 bases between. The CDR3 region is CASSGAGTYEQYF. The DNA of the CDR3 is TGTGCCAGCAGCGGCGCCGGGACCTACGAGCAGTACTTC.

In this sample, this clone turned up once. V gene TRBV11-3 combines with J gene TRBJ2-7, with D hard to call. Trimming left V 2 bases short and J 4 bases short, with 12 bases between. Germline lookup yields CDR1 SGHNT and CDR2 YENEEA. The CDR3 is made up of 14 amino acids. The CDR3 sequence is CASSLLVRPYEQYF. The CDR3 DNA reads TGTGCCAGCAGCTTACTTGTAAGGCCATACGAGCAGTACTTC.

The rearrangement joins TRBV7-6 to TRBJ2-6; 11 bases agree with TRBD1. Germline CDR1 and CDR2: SGHVS and FNYEAQ. This CDR3 has 18 amino acids. Trimming cost V 5 bases and J 0 bases; bases outside gene matches: 6. In DNA, the CDR3 is TGTGCCAGCAGCCCTGGGACAGGGGGGGTCTCTGGGGCCAACGTCCTGACTTTC. This translates into CASSPGTGGVSGANVLTF. The full variable domain, completed using reference TRBV7-6 and TRBJ2-6, is GAGVSQSPRYKVTKRGQDVALRCDPISGHVSLYWYRQALGQGPEFLTYFNYEAQQDKSGLPNDRFSAERPEGSISTLTIQRTEQRDSAMYRCASSPGTGGVSGANVLTFGAGSRLTVL.

The chain has TRBV2 and TRBJ1-1; D might be TRBD1 (5 bases). V was shortened by 10 bases and J by 1 base, with 10 bases between the two germline ends. Looked up from germline, CDR1 is SNHLY and CDR2 is FYNNEI. This CDR3 has 12 residues. CDR3 coding DNA: TGTGCCACGGGACTTCAGAACACTGAAGCTTTCTTT. It yields the protein CATGLQNTEAFF.

The chain combines TRBV27 with TRBJ1-1; weak D call: TRBD1 (5 bases). The ends were cut back, 4 bases at V and 3 bases at J, with 9 bases in the middle. Germline V gives CDR1 MNHEY, CDR2 SMNVEV (reference sequence). The CDR3 totals 13 residues. The DNA of the CDR3 is TGTGCCAGCAGTTCCGGGGCGTACACTGAAGCTTTCTTT. This translates into CASSSGAYTEAFF.

This clone was seen a handful of times. This chain uses TRBV18 with TRBJ2-7; either TRBD1 or TRBD2 may fit D (6 bases each). The CDR3 loop spans 18 amino acids. The germline V gene has CDR1 KGHSH and CDR2 LQKENI. Deletions cut 6 bases from V and 2 bases from J, with 26 bases between. The CDR3 is CASSNHSPQGRGTYEQYF. CDR3 nucleotides: TGTGCCAGCTCTAACCACTCCCCTCAGGGGCGGGGAACCTACGAGCAGTACTTC.

This clone was seen a single time. This chain connects TRBV9 to TRBJ1-5, with TRBD1 matching over 9 bases. The CDR3 spans 15 residues. CDR1 SGDLS and CDR2 YYNGEE come from the germline V gene. V shed 3 bases, J shed 4 bases, and the junction held 5 bases outside the gene matches. CDR3: CASSAGQGMNQPQHF. In DNA, the CDR3 is TGTGCCAGCAGCGCCGGACAGGGGATGAATCAGCCCCAGCATTTT.

The rearrangement joins TRBV4-2 to TRBJ2-7; the match to TRBD2 covers 7 bases. The end of the DNA fits TRBJ2-5 better, so the J call may be wrong. Germline CDR1 LGHNA, CDR2 YNFKEQ. The CDR3 runs 16 residues. The CDR3 sequence: CASSQDLTSPRETQYF. CDR3 nucleotides: TGTGCCAGCAGCCAAGACCTGACTAGCCCCAGAGAGACCCAGTACTTC.

J is TRBJ2-7 and V is TRBV4-1; D might be TRBD1 (6 bases). Deletions cut 3 bases from V and 3 bases from J, with 15 bases between. This CDR3 is built from 15 residues. The germline gives CDR1 MGHRA, CDR2 YSYEKL. CDR3 loop: CASSHPDRGGYEQYF. The CDR3 DNA is TGCGCCAGCAGCCACCCGGACAGAGGGGGCTACGAGCAGTACTTC.

The chain recombines TRBV27 with TRBJ1-2, with TRBD1 matching 9 bases. Germline CDR1 MNHEY, CDR2 SMNVEV (reference sequence). V lost 7 bases to trimming and J lost 1 base; unmatched junction nucleotides: 4. The CDR3 is 14 residues long. CDR3 sequence reads: CASTRTGVNYGYTF. The CDR3 bases are TGTGCCAGCACCCGGACAGGGGTTAACTATGGCTACACCTTC.

This chain uses TRBV29-1 with TRBJ2-3; the match to TRBD2 covers 8 bases. Looked up from germline, CDR1 is SQVTM and CDR2 is ANQGSEA. With 1 base clipped from V and 4 bases from J, the junction kept 7 bases outside the gene matches. This CDR3 is 15 amino acids long. CDR3 nucleotide sequence: TGCAGCGTTGAAGCGGGGCGGGGGGCAGCAGATACGCAGTATTTT. Its protein product is CSVEAGRGAADTQYF.

The chain couples TRBV6-5 to TRBJ1-1, with 11 bases lining up with TRBD1. After removal of 4 bases from V and 2 bases from J, the junction contained 3 bases not matched to a gene. Germline CDR1 reads MNHEY; CDR2 reads SVGAGI. The CDR3 has 15 amino acids. In DNA form, the CDR3 reads TGTGCCAGCAGTTGGGACAGGGGGGCAAACACTGAAGCTTTCTTT. This translates into CASSWDRGANTEAFF.

The CDR3 region has the DNA TGTGCCAGCAGTGAACAGGCCAGGGCCAATGGCTACACCTTC. This codes for CASSEQARANGYTF. The chain employs TRBV6-1 and TRBJ1-2, with D possibly matching TRBD1 (5 bases). V was trimmed by 2 bases and J by 6 bases, leaving 13 bases between them. Germline CDR1 reads MNHNS; CDR2 reads SASEGT. The CDR3 is 14 amino acids.

V usage is TRBV7-2 and J usage is TRBJ2-7; D is undetermined. V lost 3 bases and J lost 5, with 8 bases in between. Germline assignment: CDR1 SGHTA and CDR2 FQGNSA. The CDR3 loop spans 12 amino acids. In DNA, the CDR3 is TGTGCCAGCAGCTTCTACAGTAACGAGCAGTACTTC. It encodes CASSFYSNEQYF.